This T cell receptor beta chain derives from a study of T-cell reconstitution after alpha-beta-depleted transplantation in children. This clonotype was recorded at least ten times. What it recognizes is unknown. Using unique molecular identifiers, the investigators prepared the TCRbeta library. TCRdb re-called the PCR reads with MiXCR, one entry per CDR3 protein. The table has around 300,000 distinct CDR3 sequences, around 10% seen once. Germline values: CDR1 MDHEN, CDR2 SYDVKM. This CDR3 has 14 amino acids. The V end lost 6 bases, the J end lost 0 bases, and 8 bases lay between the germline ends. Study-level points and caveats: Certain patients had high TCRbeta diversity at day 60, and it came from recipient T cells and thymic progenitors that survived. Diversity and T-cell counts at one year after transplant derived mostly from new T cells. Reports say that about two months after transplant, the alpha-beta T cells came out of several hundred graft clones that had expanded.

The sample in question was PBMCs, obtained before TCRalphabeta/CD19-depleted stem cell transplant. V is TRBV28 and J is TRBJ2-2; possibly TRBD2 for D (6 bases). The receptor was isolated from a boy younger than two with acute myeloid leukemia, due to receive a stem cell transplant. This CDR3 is CASREGSNTGELFF. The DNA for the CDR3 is TGTGCCAGCAGGGAGGGATCGAACACCGGGGAGCTGTTTTTT.